A selection of T cell receptor beta chains follows, all from one sample in a study of CD8 T cells in Susac syndrome. In TCRdb, the immunoSEQ multiplex PCR reads were re-called with MiXCR into one record per CDR3 protein. The top ten hold 0.095% of the sample, which has some 220,000 distinct CDR3 sequences, 95% seen once. The specimen sequenced was CD4+ T cells from PBMCs. Receptor source: a human donor with multiple sclerosis. Both conserved end residues are part of each CDR3. The order of the fields is D gene, clone size, J gene, V gene, CDR3 protein, CDR3 DNA. The D gene is left open where the match is weak. Expanded clones are given a class, and other clones once, few, many or no size at all.

D gene: TRBD2; clone size: .; J gene: TRBJ2-1; V gene: TRBV20-1; CDR3 protein: CSVWRESFNEQFF; CDR3 DNA: TGCAGTGTCTGGCGGGAGTCTTTCAATGAGCAGTTCTTC
D gene: .; clone size: .; J gene: TRBJ2-7; V gene: TRBV30; CDR3 protein: CAWRVQDGAYEQYF; CDR3 DNA: TGTGCCTGGAGAGTTCAGGACGGAGCCTACGAGCAGTACTTC
D gene: .; clone size: .; J gene: TRBJ2-7; V gene: TRBV30; CDR3 protein: CAWSEGNDEQYF; CDR3 DNA: TGTGCCTGGAGTGAGGGTAACGACGAGCAGTACTTC
D gene: TRBD2; clone size: .; J gene: TRBJ2-1; V gene: TRBV15; CDR3 protein: CATRRWAGGHGYNEQFF; CDR3 DNA: TGTGCCACCAGAAGATGGGCGGGGGGGCATGGCTACAATGAGCAGTTCTTC
D gene: .; clone size: .; J gene: TRBJ1-1; V gene: TRBV11-2; CDR3 protein: CASSLPPGYEAFF; CDR3 DNA: TGTGCCAGCAGCTTACCGCCGGGGTATGAAGCTTTCTTT
D gene: TRBD1; clone size: .; J gene: TRBJ2-4; V gene: TRBV20-1; CDR3 protein: CSALDRVNIQYF; CDR3 DNA: TGCAGTGCTCTGGACAGGGTAAACATTCAGTACTTC
D gene: .; clone size: .; J gene: TRBJ1-2; V gene: TRBV27; CDR3 protein: CASSGSRVGGYTF; CDR3 DNA: TGTGCCAGCAGTGGCTCAAGGGTTGGAGGCTACACCTTC
D gene: .; clone size: .; J gene: TRBJ2-5; V gene: TRBV6-1; CDR3 protein: CASGVPGRGARETQYF; CDR3 DNA: TGTGCCAGCGGGGTGCCGGGTCGAGGGGCACGGGAGACCCAGTACTTC
D gene: .; clone size: once; J gene: TRBJ2-7; V gene: TRBV29-1; CDR3 protein: CSVSPLDVGEQYF; CDR3 DNA: TGCAGCGTATCACCTCTTGATGTGGGCGAGCAGTACTTC
D gene: .; clone size: once; J gene: TRBJ2-1; V gene: TRBV7-2; CDR3 protein: CASVWAKGNNEQFF; CDR3 DNA: TGTGCCAGCGTCTGGGCGAAAGGTAACAATGAGCAGTTCTTC
D gene: .; clone size: .; J gene: TRBJ1-3; V gene: TRBV2; CDR3 protein: CASTEEGTGNTIYF; CDR3 DNA: TGTGCCAGCACAGAGGAGGGGACTGGAAACACCATATATTTT
D gene: TRBD1; clone size: .; J gene: TRBJ2-5; V gene: TRBV20-1; CDR3 protein: CSAIRTGPQETQYF; CDR3 DNA: TGCAGTGCTATCCGGACAGGGCCTCAAGAGACCCAGTACTTC
D gene: .; clone size: .; J gene: TRBJ1-2; V gene: TRBV15; CDR3 protein: CATSESPRDHYGYTF; CDR3 DNA: TGTGCCACCAGCGAGAGCCCGCGGGACCACTATGGCTACACCTTC
D gene: TRBD2; clone size: .; J gene: TRBJ2-1; V gene: TRBV27; CDR3 protein: CASTLAGGLARNNEQFF; CDR3 DNA: TGTGCCAGCACTCTAGCAGGGGGACTAGCGAGAAACAATGAGCAGTTCTTC
D gene: TRBD2; clone size: .; J gene: TRBJ2-1; V gene: TRBV20-1; CDR3 protein: CSARPGLAGYNEQFF; CDR3 DNA: TGCAGTGCTCGTCCGGGACTAGCGGGGTACAATGAGCAGTTCTTC
D gene: .; clone size: .; J gene: TRBJ2-1; V gene: TRBV14; CDR3 protein: CASSHAFHNEQFF; CDR3 DNA: TGTGCCAGCAGCCATGCTTTCCACAATGAGCAGTTCTTC
D gene: TRBD2; clone size: .; J gene: TRBJ2-3; V gene: TRBV7-2; CDR3 protein: CASTLLAGGRTDTQYF; CDR3 DNA: TGTGCCAGCACCCTCCTAGCGGGGGGTCGCACAGATACGCAGTATTTT
D gene: TRBD1; clone size: .; J gene: TRBJ2-5; V gene: TRBV20-1; CDR3 protein: CSAKQGSTETQYF; CDR3 DNA: TGCAGTGCTAAACAGGGGAGTACGGAGACCCAGTACTTC
D gene: TRBD1; clone size: .; J gene: TRBJ1-2; V gene: TRBV5-4; CDR3 protein: CASSLPDRGGYGYTF; CDR3 DNA: TGTGCCAGCAGCTTACCGGACAGGGGAGGCTATGGCTACACCTTC
D gene: .; clone size: once; J gene: TRBJ2-1; V gene: TRBV25-1; CDR3 protein: CASSEYPLGYEQFF; CDR3 DNA: TGTGCCAGCAGTGAATATCCTCTAGGTTATGAGCAGTTCTTC
D gene: .; clone size: .; J gene: TRBJ2-6; V gene: TRBV29-1; CDR3 protein: CSVHRAGANVLTF; CDR3 DNA: TGCAGCGTTCACAGGGCTGGGGCCAACGTCCTGACTTTC
D gene: .; clone size: .; J gene: TRBJ1-5; V gene: TRBV20-1; CDR3 protein: CSARTTAGGRSSNQPQHF; CDR3 DNA: TGCAGTGCTAGAACTACGGCAGGCGGAAGAAGTTCAAATCAGCCCCAGCATTTT
D gene: .; clone size: .; J gene: TRBJ2-5; V gene: TRBV5-6; CDR3 protein: CASRSTGTQETQYF; CDR3 DNA: TGTGCCAGCAGAAGTACCGGGACTCAAGAGACCCAGTACTTC
D gene: TRBD1; clone size: once; J gene: TRBJ2-7; V gene: TRBV7-9; CDR3 protein: CASSDRGLSYEQYF; CDR3 DNA: TGTGCCAGCAGTGACAGGGGGCTATCCTACGAGCAGTACTTC
D gene: TRBD1; clone size: .; J gene: TRBJ2-7; V gene: TRBV25-1; CDR3 protein: CASSGGTGVISYEQYF; CDR3 DNA: TGTGCCAGCAGTGGCGGGACAGGGGTCATCTCGTACGAGCAGTACTTC
D gene: .; clone size: .; J gene: TRBJ2-7; V gene: TRBV28; CDR3 protein: CASSKFSYEQYF; CDR3 DNA: TGTGCCAGCAGTAAGTTCTCCTACGAGCAGTACTTC
D gene: TRBD1; clone size: .; J gene: TRBJ1-2; V gene: TRBV12-3/TRBV12-4; CDR3 protein: CASSWTGGSGSDGYTF; CDR3 DNA: TGTGCCAGCAGTTGGACAGGGGGCTCGGGGTCGGATGGCTACACCTTC
D gene: .; clone size: .; J gene: TRBJ1-6; V gene: TRBV5-1; CDR3 protein: CASSLRTEDNSPLHF; CDR3 DNA: TGCGCCAGCAGCCTGCGGACAGAAGATAATTCACCCCTCCACTTT
D gene: TRBD2; clone size: .; J gene: TRBJ2-7; V gene: TRBV12-3/TRBV12-4; CDR3 protein: CASRSPGGEQYF; CDR3 DNA: TGTGCCAGCAGATCGCCGGGAGGCGAGCAGTACTTC
D gene: TRBD2; clone size: .; J gene: TRBJ2-1; V gene: TRBV30; CDR3 protein: CAWRPWTSGSYNEQFF; CDR3 DNA: TGTGCCTGGCGGCCTTGGACTAGCGGGAGTTACAATGAGCAGTTCTTC
D gene: .; clone size: .; J gene: TRBJ1-2; V gene: TRBV2; CDR3 protein: CASKERGNGYTF; CDR3 DNA: TGTGCCAGCAAAGAAAGAGGGAATGGCTACACCTTC
D gene: .; clone size: .; J gene: TRBJ2-7; V gene: TRBV28; CDR3 protein: CASRIPGPNSYEQYF; CDR3 DNA: TGTGCCAGCAGAATTCCGGGACCAAACTCCTACGAGCAGTACTTC
D gene: TRBD2; clone size: .; J gene: TRBJ2-1; V gene: TRBV29-1; CDR3 protein: CMFSTPGLAVGEQFF; CDR3 DNA: TGCATGTTCTCCACGCCGGGACTAGCGGTGGGTGAGCAGTTCTTC
D gene: .; clone size: .; J gene: TRBJ2-5; V gene: TRBV2; CDR3 protein: CASNQKETQYF; CDR3 DNA: TGTGCCAGCAATCAAAAAGAGACCCAGTACTTC
D gene: TRBD2; clone size: .; J gene: TRBJ2-1; V gene: TRBV6-5; CDR3 protein: CASSYEKWTSSYNEQFF; CDR3 DNA: TGTGCCAGCAGTTACGAAAAATGGACTAGCTCCTACAATGAGCAGTTCTTC
D gene: .; clone size: .; J gene: TRBJ1-1; V gene: TRBV30; CDR3 protein: CAWTKVLNTEAFF; CDR3 DNA: TGTGCCTGGACTAAGGTCCTGAACACTGAAGCTTTCTTT
D gene: .; clone size: .; J gene: TRBJ2-7; V gene: TRBV20-1; CDR3 protein: CSARDPASANSYEQYF; CDR3 DNA: TGCAGTGCTAGAGACCCCGCAAGCGCTAATTCCTACGAGCAGTACTTC
D gene: .; clone size: .; J gene: TRBJ2-7; V gene: TRBV27; CDR3 protein: CASSLSPDRGYEQYF; CDR3 DNA: TGTGCCAGCAGTTTATCGCCCGATCGAGGTTACGAGCAGTACTTC
D gene: .; clone size: .; J gene: TRBJ2-1; V gene: TRBV15; CDR3 protein: CATSSLGGISSYNEQFF; CDR3 DNA: TGTGCCACCAGCTCCTTAGGCGGGATTAGCTCCTACAATGAGCAGTTCTTC
D gene: .; clone size: .; J gene: TRBJ2-5; V gene: TRBV29-1; CDR3 protein: CSGYSAGQETQYF; CDR3 DNA: TGCAGCGGGTACAGCGCCGGACAAGAGACCCAGTACTTC
D gene: TRBD1; clone size: .; J gene: TRBJ1-5; V gene: TRBV7-8; CDR3 protein: CASSPDPTGFQPQHF; CDR3 DNA: TGTGCCAGCAGCCCCGACCCGACAGGGTTTCAGCCCCAGCATTTT
D gene: TRBD1; clone size: .; J gene: TRBJ1-5; V gene: TRBV15; CDR3 protein: CATREGTGPYQPQHF; CDR3 DNA: TGTGCCACCAGAGAAGGGACAGGGCCCTATCAGCCCCAGCATTTT
D gene: TRBD1; clone size: .; J gene: TRBJ2-7; V gene: TRBV19; CDR3 protein: CASSVTGDYEQYF; CDR3 DNA: TGTGCCAGTAGTGTCACAGGGGACTACGAGCAGTACTTC
D gene: .; clone size: .; J gene: TRBJ1-4; V gene: TRBV18; CDR3 protein: CASSPPGATNEKLFF; CDR3 DNA: TGTGCCAGCTCACCACCGGGGGCAACTAATGAAAAACTGTTTTTT
D gene: TRBD2; clone size: .; J gene: TRBJ2-3; V gene: TRBV9; CDR3 protein: CASSYPTSGGSTDTQYF; CDR3 DNA: TGTGCCAGCAGCTACCCGACTAGCGGGGGTAGCACAGATACGCAGTATTTT
D gene: TRBD2; clone size: .; J gene: TRBJ2-7; V gene: TRBV12-3/TRBV12-4; CDR3 protein: CASSLGGSSSYEQYF; CDR3 DNA: TGTGCCAGCAGTTTAGGCGGGAGCAGCTCCTACGAGCAGTACTTC